Listed below are T cell receptor beta chains from one sample, sequenced in a study of glioma-infiltrating T cells after dendritic cell vaccination. Sequencing used immunoSEQ multiplex PCR; TCRdb keeps in-frame clones, though not all of them. The sample includes 100,000 to 120,000 clones, 90% of them seen just once. The sample here was blood, taken after dendritic cell vaccination. The receptor set was obtained from a human donor with glioblastoma. Each CDR3 is given with its conserved first and last residue. D genes are given only for firm matches. The size entry is marked missing in some rows and otherwise reads once, few, many or a size class.

CDR3 length	D gene	J gene	clone size	V gene	CDR3 protein	CDR3 DNA
16	TRBD1	TRBJ1-5	.	TRBV30	CARSRTGFMVNQPQHF	TGTGCCCGGAGTCGGACAGGGTTTATGGTCAATCAGCCCCAGCATTTT
15	.	TRBJ1-2	.	TRBV29-1	CSVEVQGIRPMGYTF	TGCAGCGTTGAAGTCCAGGGAATTCGGCCGATGGGCTACACCTTC
15	TRBD2	TRBJ2-2	.	TRBV9	CASSPSGRESGELFF	TGTGCCAGCAGCCCGAGCGGGAGGGAGAGCGGGGAGCTGTTTTTT
20	TRBD2	TRBJ2-5	.	TRBV30	CAWRGHMTSGAMRFQETQYF	TGTGCCTGGAGAGGGCACATGACTAGCGGGGCGATGAGGTTTCAAGAGACCCAGTACTTC
14	.	TRBJ1-2	.	TRBV5-4	CASSLPGAAEGYTF	TGTGCCAGCAGCTTGCCAGGGGCAGCTGAAGGCTACACCTTC
14	.	TRBJ1-2	.	TRBV9	CASSVGTGHYGYTF	TGTGCCAGCAGCGTAGGAACAGGGCACTATGGCTACACCTTC
14	.	TRBJ2-3	.	TRBV19	CASSKTARVDTQYF	TGTGCCAGTAGCAAGACAGCGCGCGTTGATACGCAGTATTTT
13	TRBD1	TRBJ2-7	once	TRBV2	CASGTRGPREQYF	TGTGCCAGCGGGACGAGGGGGCCCCGGGAGCAGTACTTC
11	.	TRBJ1-2	.	TRBV10-2	CASSGGYGYTF	TGCGCCAGCAGTGGAGGCTATGGCTACACCTTC
17	TRBD1	TRBJ2-7	.	TRBV18	CASSPGAGTGRSYEQYF	TGTGCCAGCTCACCAGGTGCCGGGACAGGACGTTCCTACGAGCAGTACTTC
11	.	TRBJ2-1	.	TRBV20-1	CSASAQRRQFF	TGCAGTGCTAGTGCCCAGCGGCGACAGTTCTTC
12	.	TRBJ2-7	.	TRBV2	CASGASVYEQYF	TGTGCCAGCGGGGCTAGCGTCTACGAGCAGTACTTC
16	.	TRBJ2-1	.	TRBV7-3	CASSLSTGPGENEQFF	TGTGCCAGCAGCTTAAGTACCGGGCCAGGGGAGAATGAGCAGTTCTTC
14	.	TRBJ2-1	.	TRBV10-1	CASSESPGTGEQFF	TGCGCCAGCAGTGAGTCTCCGGGAACGGGTGAGCAATTCTTC
15	TRBD1	TRBJ2-2	.	TRBV5-4	CASSLLQGAARELFF	TGTGCCAGCAGCTTGTTGCAGGGGGCGGCGCGGGAGCTGTTTTTT
15	.	TRBJ1-2	.	TRBV11-2	CASSLGQRNTYGYTF	TGTGCCAGCAGCTTGGGGCAACGTAACACCTATGGCTACACCTTC
11	.	TRBJ2-3	.	TRBV28	CASRYTDTQYF	TGTGCCAGCAGATACACAGATACGCAGTATTTT
14	TRBD2	TRBJ2-3	.	TRBV2	CASRASGGTDTQYF	TGTGCCAGCAGGGCTAGCGGGGGCACAGATACGCAGTATTTT
15	TRBD1	TRBJ2-5	.	TRBV11-2	CASSFKDRVQETQYF	TGTGCCAGCAGCTTTAAGGACAGGGTTCAAGAGACCCAGTACTTC
15	TRBD2	TRBJ2-2	.	TRBV6-1	CASSLAGGRNGELFF	TGTGCCAGCAGTTTAGCGGGGGGGCGGAACGGGGAGCTGTTTTTT
15	.	TRBJ2-5	.	TRBV5-6	CASSFFRGDQETQYF	TGTGCCAGCAGCTTCTTCAGGGGAGACCAAGAGACCCAGTACTTC
13	.	TRBJ2-7	.	TRBV10-2	CASSTGPPYEQYF	TGCGCCAGCAGTACAGGGCCGCCCTACGAGCAGTACTTC
15	.	TRBJ2-7	.	TRBV5-1	CASSPPPPREDEQYF	TGCGCCAGCAGTCCCCCCCCGCCCCGGGAAGACGAGCAGTACTTC
13	TRBD1	TRBJ1-5	.	TRBV30	CAWSQKGQGAQHF	TGTGCCTGGAGTCAGAAGGGACAGGGAGCCCAGCATTTT
18	.	TRBJ1-4	.	TRBV15	CATSSPGHLTSTNEKLFF	TGTGCCACCAGCAGCCCGGGACACTTAACGTCAACTAATGAAAAACTGTTTTTT
13	.	TRBJ1-2	.	TRBV2	CASSLDSYYGYTF	TGTGCCAGCAGTTTGGATAGCTACTATGGCTACACCTTC
15	.	TRBJ1-3	.	TRBV5-8	CASRPGHTAGNTIYF	TGTGCCAGCAGACCCGGACACACTGCCGGAAACACCATATATTTT
14	.	TRBJ1-2	.	TRBV18	CASSPIQADYGYTF	TGTGCCAGCTCACCGATACAGGCCGACTATGGCTACACCTTC
12	.	TRBJ2-1	.	TRBV13	CASRRDSNEQFF	TGTGCCAGCCGGAGGGACTCGAATGAGCAGTTCTTC
19	TRBD2	TRBJ2-3	once	TRBV4-2	CASSQENSLAGGQADTQYF	TGTGCCAGCAGCCAAGAAAATAGTTTGGCGGGGGGGCAGGCAGATACGCAGTATTTT
11	.	TRBJ2-1	.	TRBV20-1	CSASPLFEQFF	TGCAGTGCTAGCCCTCTATTTGAGCAGTTCTTC
15	.	TRBJ1-5	.	TRBV11-2	CASSFSGAGNQPQHF	TGTGCCAGCAGCTTTTCAGGGGCAGGCAATCAGCCCCAGCATTTT
12	.	TRBJ1-2	.	TRBV9	CASSVWEGGYTF	TGTGCCAGCAGCGTATGGGAGGGTGGCTACACCTTC
16	TRBD2	TRBJ2-4	.	TRBV5-4	CASSLRLAGAKNIQYF	TGTGCCAGCAGCTTACGACTAGCGGGGGCCAAAAACATTCAGTACTTC
15	.	TRBJ2-6	once	TRBV2	CASSETASGANVLTF	TGTGCCAGCAGTGAAACAGCCTCTGGGGCCAACGTCCTGACTTTC
14	TRBD2	TRBJ2-7	once	TRBV2	CATSKASGTYEQYF	TGTGCCACCTCAAAGGCTAGCGGGACCTACGAGCAGTACTTC
18	.	TRBJ2-6	.	TRBV4-2	CASSQDPARRGGANVLTF	TGTGCCAGCAGCCAAGATCCCGCCAGACGAGGTGGGGCCAACGTCCTGACTTTC
15	TRBD1	TRBJ1-1	.	TRBV7-8	CASSLVGQGAAEAFF	TGTGCCAGCAGCTTAGTCGGACAGGGGGCTGCTGAAGCTTTCTTT
16	TRBD2	TRBJ2-3	.	TRBV7-6	CASSFGLAGGSDTQYF	TGTGCCAGCAGCTTCGGGCTAGCGGGAGGGAGTGATACGCAGTATTTT
15	.	TRBJ2-3	.	TRBV5-6	CASSSLSGTTDTQYF	TGTGCCAGCAGCTCCTTAAGCGGAACCACAGATACGCAGTATTTT
16	.	TRBJ1-2	.	TRBV5-5	CASSSGPNRLIYGYTF	TGTGCCAGCAGCTCAGGCCCGAACAGGCTAATCTATGGCTACACCTTC
17	TRBD2	TRBJ2-1	.	TRBV5-1	CASSLEPSGRAYNEQFF	TGCGCCAGCAGCTTGGAGCCTAGCGGGAGGGCCTACAATGAGCAGTTCTTC
16	.	TRBJ1-4	.	TRBV5-1	CASSPSLRGGNEKLFF	TGCGCCAGCAGCCCTAGTCTCAGGGGAGGGAATGAAAAACTGTTTTTT
16	.	TRBJ2-1	once	TRBV5-1	CASSLDGGPAYNEQFF	TGCGCCAGCAGCTTGGATGGCGGGCCGGCCTACAATGAGCAGTTCTTC
15	TRBD1	TRBJ2-1	.	TRBV4-1	CASSQGQGAIYEQFF	TGCGCCAGCAGCCAGGGACAGGGGGCAATTTATGAGCAGTTCTTC
19	TRBD1	TRBJ1-1	.	TRBV5-5	CASSWAGTGGVGSQVEAFF	TGTGCCAGCAGCTGGGCAGGCACAGGGGGCGTAGGATCACAGGTTGAAGCTTTCTTT
14	.	TRBJ1-1	.	TRBV14	CASSPLGGGTEAFF	TGTGCCAGCAGCCCCCTTGGGGGAGGGACTGAAGCTTTCTTT
15	TRBD2	TRBJ2-7	.	TRBV6-6	CASSSPSGRDYEQYF	TGTGCCAGCAGTTCCCCTAGCGGGAGGGACTACGAGCAGTACTTC
12	.	TRBJ1-1	.	TRBV11-2	CASRNQGSEAFF	TGTGCCAGCAGGAATCAAGGGAGTGAAGCTTTCTTT
14	TRBD1	TRBJ1-1	.	TRBV6-1	CASSETGASPEAFF	TGTGCCAGCAGTGAGACAGGGGCGAGCCCTGAAGCTTTCTTT
18	TRBD2	TRBJ2-2	.	TRBV4-2	CASSQDRSGGPFTGELFF	TGTGCCAGCAGCCAAGACAGAAGCGGGGGACCGTTCACCGGGGAGCTGTTTTTT